These 30 T cell receptor beta chains were sequenced from one sample in a study of cytomegalovirus exposure and HLA in healthy donors. This PCR relied on a set of 60 Vbeta primers and 13 Jbeta primers. Sequencing was performed with immunoSEQ multiplex PCR; in TCRdb, only in-frame clones are kept and a portion is missing. The data hold 150,000 to 200,000 clones, with about 75% observed a single time. Sequenced sample: PBMCs. The receptors originated from a middle-aged woman in good health and CMV-seropositive.

This clone has a single count. The chain carries TRBV10-3 and TRBJ1-5, with D maybe TRBD1 (6 bases). The CDR3 is 14 amino acids. In germline, CDR1 is ENHRY, CDR2 SYGVKD. Trimming took off 6 bases at V and 6 bases at J, with 15 bases between the two ends. The CDR3 reads CAISATGSSQPQHF. CDR3 nucleotide sequence: TGTGCCATCAGCGCAACAGGGAGCTCTCAGCCCCAGCATTTT.

The genes are TRBV28 and TRBJ2-7, with 9 positions matching TRBD1. Germline trimming cut 5 bases from V and 5 bases from J; bases unmatched to any gene: 10. CDR1 and CDR2 from the germline V gene are MDHEN and SYDVKM. This CDR3 has 15 amino acids. The chain's CDR3 is CASSLLGQGGDEQYF. The CDR3 nucleotides are TGTGCCAGCAGTCTCTTGGGACAGGGAGGGGACGAGCAGTACTTC.

Only one count was recorded for this clone. The V gene is TRBV7-9, the J gene TRBJ2-1, with 15 bases lining up with TRBD2. CDR3 length: 17 residues. Germline V gives CDR1 SEHNR, CDR2 FQNEAQ (reference sequence). The V segment lost 5 bases and the J segment 11 bases; nucleotides outside the gene matches: 13. CDR3 bases: TGTGCCAGCAGCGCTGGGACTAGCGGGAGGACCGGACGTCAGCAGTTCTTC. It codes for CASSAGTSGRTGRQQFF.

This clone was observed a handful of times. The chain couples TRBV7-8 to TRBJ2-1, with 8 bases identical to TRBD2. There are 16 residues in the CDR3. V lost 3 bases and J lost 2; bases outside the gene matches: 6. Germline CDR1 and CDR2: SGHVS and FQNEAQ. The CDR3 bases are TGTGCCAGCAGCTTTCGTGCGGGAGGAACCTACAATGAGCAGTTCTTC. It specifies CASSFRAGGTYNEQFF.

The sample holds a few counts of this clone. This chain joins TRBV9 and TRBJ1-1, with TRBD1 matching 8 bases. Germline V gene data show CDR1 as SGDLS and CDR2 as YYNGEE. Unmatched junction bases numbered 9, after V lost 4 bases and J lost 4 bases. The CDR3 is 15 amino acids. CDR3 region: CASSQHHTGGTEAFF. Here the CDR3 DNA reads TGTGCCAGCAGCCAACATCACACAGGGGGCACTGAAGCTTTCTTT.

This chain uses TRBV15 with TRBJ1-5; D gene uncertain. Germline V CDR1 and CDR2: LNHNV, YYDKDF (reference sequence). CDR3 size: 15 residues. V was trimmed by 1 base and J by 4 bases, leaving 11 bases between them. The chain's CDR3 is CATSRVPRRNQPQHF. The CDR3 bases are TGTGCCACCAGCAGAGTCCCCCGGAGAAATCAGCCCCAGCATTTT. The full variable domain, in which reference TRBV15 and TRBJ1-5 provide the parts outside the CDR3, is DAMVIQNPRYQVTQFGKPVTLSCSQTLNHNVMYWYQQKSSQAPKLLFHYYDKDFNNEADTPDNFQSRRPNTSFCFLDIRSPGLGDTAMYLCATSRVPRRNQPQHFGDGTRLSIL.

A remark on this clone: This CDR3 is also generated by other DNA sequences in the sample. The rearrangement links TRBV28 to TRBJ1-1, with TRBD1 matching 10 bases. CDR1 is MDHEN, CDR2 SYDVKM, per germline. V was pared by 2 bases and J by 5 bases, with 2 bases of the junction left unmatched. This CDR3 region has 14 residues. This chain's CDR3 is CASSLDRGRTEAFF. The CDR3, as DNA: TGTGCCAGCAGTTTAGACAGGGGGCGAACTGAAGCTTTCTTT.

The sample holds a few counts of this clone. J is TRBJ2-1 and V is TRBV7-2, with TRBD2 identical over 7 bases. Germline loops: CDR1 SGHTA, CDR2 FQGNSA. This CDR3 has 15 residues. Trimming cost V 1 base and J 7 bases; bases outside gene matches: 7. The CDR3 coding sequence is TGTGCCAGCAGCTTAGAGGGGACTATGTCGAATGAGCAGTTCTTC. Translated: CASSLEGTMSNEQFF.

The chain couples TRBV2 to TRBJ2-1, with TRBD2 matching over 7 bases. Germline CDR1 SNHLY, CDR2 FYNNEI. The ends lost 4 bases at V and 8 bases at J; junction bases unmatched: 14. The CDR3 covers 16 residues. In DNA form, the CDR3 reads TGTGCCAGCAGTGTCGGCCGCGGGGGAGGGAGACATGAGCAGTTCTTC. It yields the protein CASSVGRGGGRHEQFF. Together with reference TRBV2 and TRBJ2-1, the CDR3 gives the full variable domain: EPEVTQTPSHQVTQMGQEVILRCVPISNHLYFYWYRQILGQKVEFLVSFYNNEISEKSEIFDDQFSVERPDGSNFTLKIRSTKLEDSAMYFCASSVGRGGGRHEQFFGPGTRLTVL.

V usage is TRBV6-6 and J usage is TRBJ1-5; D is unclear. Trimming shortened V by 6 bases and J by 4 bases, and 13 bases separated the two germline ends. Germline CDR1 is MNHNY and CDR2 is SVGAGI (reference sequence). This CDR3 has 14 amino acids. In nucleotides, the CDR3 is TGTGCCAGCAGCCCAAATAGCTCGAATCAGCCCCAGCATTTT. Amino acids: CASSPNSSNQPQHF.

This clone has only one observation. This rearrangement joins TRBV6-5 to TRBJ2-7; 9 bases match TRBD2. Germline V gene data show CDR1 as MNHEY and CDR2 as SVGAGI. The trim removed 6 bases at V and 4 bases at J, leaving 10 bases unmatched. The CDR3 is made up of 15 amino acids. CDR3 residues: CASRTGTSISYEQYF. The CDR3 region has the DNA TGTGCCAGCAGAACCGGGACTAGCATATCATACGAGCAGTACTTC.

There are a few counts of this clone. The V call is TRBV4-1, the J call TRBJ2-1; 7 bases align to TRBD2. With V trimmed by 1 base and J by 10 bases, 10 bases remained unmatched. CDR3 length: 15 residues. Germline-derived CDR1 and CDR2 are MGHRA and YSYEKL. The CDR3 sequence: CASSQVSGEGLEQFF. CDR3 bases: TGCGCCAGCAGCCAAGTTTCGGGGGAGGGCCTGGAGCAGTTCTTC.

This clone appeared once. The chain links TRBV2 to TRBJ2-3; D remains ambiguous. The CDR3 consists of 13 residues. Germline V gene lookup returns CDR1 SNHLY and CDR2 FYNNEI. V gave up 6 bases and J gave up 6 bases, with 13 bases separating them. CDR3 in DNA: TGTGCCAGCAGCGTGGGCATGTCGGATACGCAGTATTTT. Translation gives CASSVGMSDTQYF.

This clone has only a few counts. The chain has TRBV4-3 and TRBJ2-3, with 7 bases identical to TRBD2. Germline loops: CDR1 LGHNA, CDR2 YSLEER. The CDR3 totals 21 residues. Losses at the gene ends were 0 bases for V and 2 bases for J; bases not matched to a gene: 20. CDR3 amino acids: CASSQDFGGGSGRVFTDTQYF. In nucleotides, the CDR3 is TGCGCCAGCAGCCAAGATTTTGGGGGGGGATCCGGCAGGGTATTCACAGATACGCAGTATTTT.

This chain connects TRBV5-4 to TRBJ2-7; 7 positions agree with TRBD2. V gave up 6 bases and J gave up 2 bases; unmatched junction bases: 11. The germline gives CDR1 SGHNT, CDR2 YYREEE (reference sequence). This CDR3 comprises 15 residues. CDR3 region: CASTLGGVGPYEQYF. The CDR3 region has the DNA TGTGCCAGCACCCTGGGGGGGGTGGGCCCCTACGAGCAGTACTTC.

The chain carries TRBV9 and TRBJ1-2; 7 nucleotides align to TRBD1. The J segment lost 1 base and the V segment lost 3 bases, leaving 6 bases of the junction unmatched. Per the germline V gene, CDR1 is SGDLS and CDR2 is YYNGEE. This CDR3 has 15 residues. The CDR3 DNA sequence: TGTGCCAGCAGCGGGACAGGAGTAATTAACTATGGCTACACCTTC. Its protein product is CASSGTGVINYGYTF.

About this clone itself: The junction and the germline gene differ at one end; a read error may be behind it. The V gene is TRBV6-5, the J gene TRBJ2-6, with D possibly matching TRBD2 (6 bases). Germline V CDR1 and CDR2: MNHEY, SVGAGI. The CDR3 has 16 amino acids. In DNA form, the CDR3 reads TGTGCCAGCAGTTACTCGGGGGGTTCTGGGGCCAACGCCCTGACTTTC. Protein product: CASSYSGGSGANALTF.

The genes are TRBV5-1 and TRBJ2-5; 11 bases match TRBD2. Germline CDR1 is SGHRS and CDR2 is YFSETQ. This CDR3 comprises 14 residues. V lost 3 bases to trimming and J lost 5 bases; unmatched junction nucleotides: 3. The CDR3 DNA follows: TGCGCCAGCAGCTATAGCGGGAGGGAGGAGACCCAGTACTTC. It is translated as CASSYSGREETQYF.

The chain couples TRBV7-8 to TRBJ2-4; weak D call: TRBD1 (7 bases). The V gene lost 5 bases and the J gene lost 6 bases, with 20 bases spanning the gap. Germline CDR1 is SGHVS and CDR2 is FQNEAQ. This CDR3 contains 16 residues. The CDR3 region is CASSGRGGGKSNIQYF. In nucleotides, the CDR3 is TGTGCCAGCAGCGGCCGCGGAGGGGGCAAATCAAACATTCAGTACTTC.

The rearrangement links TRBV6-1 to TRBJ2-7, with 9 bases fitting TRBD1. The V and J ends lost 6 bases and 5 bases, in that order; junction bases with no gene match: 8. The CDR3 has 14 amino acids. Germline V gene data show CDR1 as MNHNS and CDR2 as SASEGT. CDR3 protein: CASSADRGSHEQYF. CDR3 nucleotides: TGTGCCAGCAGCGCGGACAGGGGTTCCCACGAGCAGTACTTC.

The count of this clone is one. This rearrangement joins TRBV19 to TRBJ1-4; D unresolved. CDR1 is LNHDA and CDR2 is SQIVND in the germline V gene (reference sequence). This CDR3 is 13 amino acids long. With 4 bases removed from V and 8 bases from J, the gap between germline ends came to 11 bases. CDR3 residues: CASSNRVREKLFF. CDR3 DNA sequence: TGTGCCAGTAGTAACCGGGTGCGGGAAAAACTGTTTTTT. The full variable domain, rest sourced from reference TRBV19 and TRBJ1-4, is DGGITQSPKYLFRKEGQNVTLSCEQNLNHDAMYWYRQDPGQGLRLIYYSQIVNDFQKGDIAEGYSVSREKKESFPLTVTSAQKNPTAFYLCASSNRVREKLFFGSGTQLSVL.

V gene TRBV21-1 combines with J gene TRBJ2-4; the table names TRBD1, a call not compared with the DNA. TRBV21-1 is described as a pseudogene. The length of the CDR3 is 17 residues. This CDR3 is CASSGRDRERSKNIQYF. The DNA of the CDR3 is TGTGCCAGCAGCGGGAGGGACAGGGAAAGGTCCAAAAACATTCAGTACTTC.

V usage is TRBV7-3 and J usage is TRBJ2-7; D gene uncertain. The V gene's germline CDR1 is SGHTA and CDR2 FQGTGA. Trimming removed 2 bases at V and 1 base at J, with 9 bases between. The CDR3 is 14 residues long. The CDR3 nucleotides are TGTGCCAGCAGCTTATACCCGGGTTCCTACGAGCAGTACTTC. It specifies CASSLYPGSYEQYF.

The V gene is TRBV27, the J gene TRBJ2-1; 10 bases are shared with TRBD1. Germline trimming cut 9 bases from V and 5 bases from J; bases unmatched to any gene: 4. This CDR3 has 13 residues. Looked up from germline, CDR1 is MNHEY and CDR2 is SMNVEV (reference sequence). Here the CDR3 reads CASTGQGNNEQFF. The CDR3 coding sequence is TGTGCCAGTACGGGACAGGGGAACAATGAGCAGTTCTTC.

V is TRBV19 and J is TRBJ1-5; 10 bases are a match to TRBD1. Looked up from germline, CDR1 is LNHDA and CDR2 is SQIVND (reference sequence). This CDR3 is built from 18 residues. V lost 6 bases, J lost 7 bases, and 18 bases stayed unmatched. The DNA of the CDR3 is TGTGCCAGTAGCGCGAAAGGGACAGGGGCCGCCCGTAGGCAGCCCCAGCATTTT. It codes for CASSAKGTGAARRQPQHF.

The gene calls are TRBV7-9 and TRBJ2-7; 9 nucleotides line up with TRBD1. The V gene end was trimmed by 0 bases and the J gene end by 0 bases; junction bases not matched to a gene: 3. The CDR3 contains 16 residues. CDR1 SEHNR and CDR2 FQNEAQ come from the germline V gene (reference sequence). The CDR3 coding sequence is TGTGCCAGCAGCTTAGCGGGACAGGGAAGCTCCTACGAGCAGTACTTC. Amino acid sequence: CASSLAGQGSSYEQYF.

The chain recombines TRBV4-3 with TRBJ2-7, with D perhaps TRBD2 (6 bases). Trimming shortened V by 5 bases and J by 2 bases, and 13 bases separated the two germline ends. The germline CDR1 and CDR2 sequences are LGHNA and YSLEER. This CDR3 is built from 14 residues. CDR3 region: CASSTRLDTYEQYF. The DNA for the CDR3 is TGCGCCAGCAGCACCCGACTAGATACCTACGAGCAGTACTTC.

This chain uses TRBV7-3 with TRBJ1-1, with TRBD1 as a possible D gene (5 bases). CDR3 length: 14 amino acids. Germline V gene lookup returns CDR1 SGHTA and CDR2 FQGTGA. Trimming left V 1 base short and J 5 bases short, with 11 bases between. Here the CDR3 DNA reads TGTGCCAGCAGCTTAAACGGGGGTGAGACTGAAGCTTTCTTT. Protein sequence: CASSLNGGETEAFF.

The table lists this clone with a count of one. The chain uses TRBV6-1 and TRBJ1-4, with 9 bases lining up with TRBD1. The CDR3 has 14 amino acids. Germline loops: CDR1 MNHNS, CDR2 SASEGT. The V segment lost 8 bases and the J segment 10 bases; nucleotides outside the gene matches: 11. In DNA, the CDR3 is TGTGCCAGCGGGGTCAACAGGGGGCTTGCAAAACTGTTTTTT. Translating gives CASGVNRGLAKLFF.

The rearrangement joins TRBV29-1 to TRBJ2-1; D might be TRBD2 (6 bases). Germline CDR1 and CDR2: SQVTM and ANQGSEA. The length of the CDR3 is 17 residues. V was cut by 0 bases and J by 0 bases, with 15 bases left in between. The CDR3 spells CSVEDPSRGPSYNEQFF. The CDR3 nucleotides are TGCAGCGTTGAAGACCCATCGCGGGGCCCCTCCTACAATGAGCAGTTCTTC.